This TCR beta chain was identified in a study of blood T cells in healthy people across ages. The second PCR ran roughly 7 to 11 cycles with a sample-barcoded 5' primer and J-beta primers. Each CDR3 protein is one row after TCRdb ran MiXCR on the 5' RACE reads. The table includes hundreds of thousands of distinct CDR3 sequences, about 29% detected once. Each of the donors had 9 to 10 milliliters of peripheral blood drawn into EDTA-treated Vacutainer tubes. The sample also formed part of further work on T cells of mothers and their children. From that study: Donation involved three healthy Caucasian mothers and the six children that they had. In both related and unrelated pairs, TCR recombination output is shaped similarly by thymic selection.

This clonotype was sampled from a boy younger than 10 in good health. The specimen sequenced was blood.

The CDR3 reads CASSPYRGSGETQYF. The CDR3 nucleotides are TGTGCCAGCAGCCCCTACAGGGGAAGCGGGGAGACCCAGTACTTC. This chain uses TRBV12-3 or TRBV12-4 with TRBJ2-5, with D possibly TRBD1 on 7 matching bases. V gave up 6 bases and J gave up 5 bases, with 19 bases separating them. This CDR3 has 15 amino acids.